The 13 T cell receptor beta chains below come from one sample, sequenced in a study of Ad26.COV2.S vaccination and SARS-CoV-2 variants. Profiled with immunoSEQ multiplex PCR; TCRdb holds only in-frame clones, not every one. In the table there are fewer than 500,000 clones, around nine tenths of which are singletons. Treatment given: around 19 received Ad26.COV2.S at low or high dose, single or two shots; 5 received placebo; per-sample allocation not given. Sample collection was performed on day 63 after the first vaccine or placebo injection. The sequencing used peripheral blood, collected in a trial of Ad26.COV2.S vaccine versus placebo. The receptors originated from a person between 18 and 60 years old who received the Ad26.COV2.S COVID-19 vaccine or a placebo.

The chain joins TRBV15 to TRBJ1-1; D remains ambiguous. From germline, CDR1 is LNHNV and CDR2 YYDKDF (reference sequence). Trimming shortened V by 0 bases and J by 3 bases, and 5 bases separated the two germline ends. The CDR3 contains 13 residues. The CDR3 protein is CATSRDKHTEAFF. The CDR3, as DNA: TGTGCCACCAGCAGAGACAAGCACACTGAAGCTTTCTTT.

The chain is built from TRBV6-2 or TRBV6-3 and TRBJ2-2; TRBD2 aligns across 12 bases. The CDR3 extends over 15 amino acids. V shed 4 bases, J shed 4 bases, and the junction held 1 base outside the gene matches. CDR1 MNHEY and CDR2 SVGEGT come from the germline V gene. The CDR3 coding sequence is TGTGCCAGCAGTTTGACTAGCGGGAGCACCGGGGAGCTGTTTTTT. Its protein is CASSLTSGSTGELFF.

The CDR3 nucleotides read TGTGCCAGCAGCGTAGGCCCTAGCACAGATACGCAGTATTTT. Translated: CASSVGPSTDTQYF. This chain joins TRBV9 and TRBJ2-3; D not resolved. Trimming left V 0 bases short and J 0 bases short, with 5 bases between. This CDR3 comprises 14 residues. Germline V CDR1 and CDR2: SGDLS, YYNGEE.

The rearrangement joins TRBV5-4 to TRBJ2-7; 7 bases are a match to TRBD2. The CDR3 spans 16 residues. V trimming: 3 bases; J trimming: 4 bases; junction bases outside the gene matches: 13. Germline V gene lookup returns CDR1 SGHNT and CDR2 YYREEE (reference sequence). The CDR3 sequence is CASSSKAAGLGYEQYF. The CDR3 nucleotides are TGTGCCAGCAGCTCCAAAGCAGCGGGGCTCGGGTACGAGCAGTACTTC.

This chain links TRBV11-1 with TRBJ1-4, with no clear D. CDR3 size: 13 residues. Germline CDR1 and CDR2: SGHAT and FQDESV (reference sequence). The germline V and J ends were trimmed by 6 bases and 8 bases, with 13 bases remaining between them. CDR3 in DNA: TGTGCCAGCAGGGGGATGGCGGACGAAAAACTGTTTTTT. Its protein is CASRGMADEKLFF.

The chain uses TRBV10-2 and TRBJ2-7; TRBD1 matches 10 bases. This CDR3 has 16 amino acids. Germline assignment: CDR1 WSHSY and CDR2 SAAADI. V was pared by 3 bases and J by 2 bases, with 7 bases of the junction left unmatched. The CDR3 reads CASSDPGQGLTYEQYF. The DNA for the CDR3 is TGCGCCAGCAGTGATCCGGGACAGGGGCTGACCTACGAGCAGTACTTC.

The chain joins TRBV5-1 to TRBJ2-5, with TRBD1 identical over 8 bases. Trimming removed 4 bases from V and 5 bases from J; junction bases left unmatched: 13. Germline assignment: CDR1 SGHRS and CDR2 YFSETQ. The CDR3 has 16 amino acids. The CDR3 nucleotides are TGCGCCAGCAGCCCCGGTTTTCGGACAGGGTTGGAGACCCAGTACTTC. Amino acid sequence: CASSPGFRTGLETQYF.

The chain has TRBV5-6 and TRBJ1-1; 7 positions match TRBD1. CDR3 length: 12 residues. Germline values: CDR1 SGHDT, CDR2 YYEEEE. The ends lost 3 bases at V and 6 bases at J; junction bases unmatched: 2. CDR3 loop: CASSYRGAEAFF. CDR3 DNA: TGTGCCAGCAGCTACAGGGGCGCTGAAGCTTTCTTT.

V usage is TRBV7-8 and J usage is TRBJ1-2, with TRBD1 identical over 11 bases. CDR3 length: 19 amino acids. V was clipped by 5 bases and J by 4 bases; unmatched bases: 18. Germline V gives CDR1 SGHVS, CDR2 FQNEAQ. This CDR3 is CASSPFRDRGSRHGYGYTF. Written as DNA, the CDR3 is TGTGCCAGCAGCCCATTTAGGGACAGGGGGTCGCGGCATGGCTATGGCTACACCTTC. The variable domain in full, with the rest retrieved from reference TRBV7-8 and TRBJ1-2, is GAGVSQSPRYKVAKRGQDVALRCDPISGHVSLFWYQQALGQGPEFLTYFQNEAQLDKSGLPSDRFFAERPEGSVSTLKIQRTQQEDSAVYLCASSPFRDRGSRHGYGYTFGSGTRLTVV.

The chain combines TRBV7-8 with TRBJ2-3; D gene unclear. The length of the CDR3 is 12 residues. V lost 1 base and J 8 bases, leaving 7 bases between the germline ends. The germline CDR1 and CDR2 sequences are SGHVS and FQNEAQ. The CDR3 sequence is CASSLVSSTQYF. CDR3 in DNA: TGTGCCAGCAGCTTAGTTTCGAGTACGCAGTATTTT.

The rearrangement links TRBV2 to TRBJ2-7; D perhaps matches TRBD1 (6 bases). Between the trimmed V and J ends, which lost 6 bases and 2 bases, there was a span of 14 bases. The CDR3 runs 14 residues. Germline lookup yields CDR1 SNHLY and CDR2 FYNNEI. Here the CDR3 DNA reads TGTGCCAGCAGGGTAACAGGGACCACCTACGAGCAGTACTTC. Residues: CASRVTGTTYEQYF.

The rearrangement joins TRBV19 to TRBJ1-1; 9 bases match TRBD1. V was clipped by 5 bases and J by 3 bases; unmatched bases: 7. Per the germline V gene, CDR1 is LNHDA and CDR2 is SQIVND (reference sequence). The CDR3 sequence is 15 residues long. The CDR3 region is CASSSTGGADTEAFF. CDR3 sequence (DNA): TGTGCCAGTAGTTCTACAGGGGGCGCAGACACTGAAGCTTTCTTT.

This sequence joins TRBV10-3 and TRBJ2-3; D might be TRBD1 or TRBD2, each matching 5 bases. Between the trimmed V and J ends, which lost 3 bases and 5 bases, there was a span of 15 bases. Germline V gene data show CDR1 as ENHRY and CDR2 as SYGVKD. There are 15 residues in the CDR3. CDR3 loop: CAISEQLMGEDTQYF. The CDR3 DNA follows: TGTGCCATCAGTGAACAACTTATGGGGGAAGATACGCAGTATTTT.